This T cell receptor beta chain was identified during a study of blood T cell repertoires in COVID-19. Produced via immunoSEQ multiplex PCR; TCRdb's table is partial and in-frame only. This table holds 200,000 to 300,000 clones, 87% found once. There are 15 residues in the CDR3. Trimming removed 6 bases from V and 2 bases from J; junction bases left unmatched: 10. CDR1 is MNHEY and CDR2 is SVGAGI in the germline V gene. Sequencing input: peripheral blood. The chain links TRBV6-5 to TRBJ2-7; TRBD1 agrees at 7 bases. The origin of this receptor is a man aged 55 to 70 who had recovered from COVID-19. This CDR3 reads CASRKGGDPPYEQYF. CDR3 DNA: TGTGCCAGCAGAAAAGGGGGCGACCCGCCCTACGAGCAGTACTTC.